A selection of T cell receptor beta chains follows, all from one sample in a study of cytomegalovirus exposure and HLA in healthy donors. Profiled with immunoSEQ multiplex PCR; TCRdb holds only in-frame clones, not every one. The sample yields around 100,000 clones, 79% seen once. The sequencing sample was made of PBMCs. The source of these receptors is a woman between 18 and 29 years old in good health and CMV-seropositive. CDR3s include the opening cysteine and the closing phenylalanine or tryptophan. Fields, in order: D gene, clone size, J gene, V gene, CDR3 protein, CDR3 DNA. A D gene is named only where the DNA matches it firmly. Some rows mark clone size as missing; the rest say once, few, many or name a class of expanded clone.

TRBD1,NA,TRBJ1-1,TRBV10-2,CASNYLTGTEAFF,TGCGCCAGCAATTACCTGACAGGGACTGAAGCTTTCTTT
TRBD1,NA,TRBJ2-1,TRBV28,CASRPGQGALNEQFF,TGTGCCAGCAGACCCGGACAGGGGGCGCTCAATGAGCAGTTCTTC
NA,NA,TRBJ1-2,TRBV13,CASRNGGASGYTF,TGTGCCAGCAGAAACGGAGGGGCTAGTGGCTACACCTTC
NA,NA,TRBJ1-1,TRBV28,CASSLYTGGAFF,TGTGCCAGCAGTTTATATACGGGGGGAGCTTTCTTT
TRBD1,NA,TRBJ1-5,TRBV7-8,CASIPYYRGQAVNQPQHF,TGTGCCAGCATCCCTTATTACAGGGGGCAGGCGGTAAATCAGCCCCAGCATTTT
TRBD1,NA,TRBJ2-7,TRBV5-1,CASSVTGGASYEQYF,TGCGCCAGCAGCGTTACAGGGGGCGCCTCCTACGAGCAGTACTTC
TRBD2,NA,TRBJ2-5,TRBV5-6,CASSLEGGLEQYF,TGTGCCAGCAGCTTAGAGGGAGGGCTGGAGCAGTACTTC
NA,NA,TRBJ1-6,TRBV6-1,CASSGTGITLHF,TGTGCCAGCAGTGGAACAGGGATTACGCTCCACTTT
TRBD2,NA,TRBJ2-1,TRBV7-8,CASSSGLAGGTYNEQFF,TGTGCCAGCAGCTCCGGACTAGCGGGAGGGACCTACAATGAGCAGTTCTTC
TRBD1,NA,TRBJ1-1,TRBV5-1,CASSRTGVDTEAFF,TGCGCCAGCAGCCGGACAGGGGTCGACACTGAAGCTTTCTTT
NA,NA,TRBJ2-2,TRBV5-1,CASSLVDSNTGELFF,TGCGCCAGCAGCTTAGTAGACAGTAACACCGGGGAGCTGTTTTTT
NA,few,TRBJ1-1,TRBV4-1,CASSQEGRKVGPEAFF,TGCGCCAGCAGCCAAGAGGGCAGGAAAGTTGGGCCTGAAGCTTTCTTT
NA,NA,TRBJ2-2,TRBV7-9,CASSGGGLRSTWFF,TGTGCCAGCAGCGGTGGGGGGTTGAGGTCAACTTGGTTTTTT
TRBD1,few,TRBJ1-1,TRBV5-1,CASSLGQADSFF,TGCGCCAGCAGCTTAGGACAGGCCGATTCTTTCTTT
NA,NA,TRBJ2-2,TRBV2,CASRARGGYTGELFF,TGTGCCAGCAGAGCGAGGGGGGGCTACACCGGGGAGCTGTTTTTT
TRBD2,NA,TRBJ2-1,TRBV6-4,CASSDTPSGKAEQFF,TGTGCCAGCAGTGACACCCCTAGCGGGAAGGCTGAGCAGTTCTTC
TRBD1,NA,TRBJ1-2,TRBV5-1,CASTKRGQGIGGYTF,TGCGCCAGCACAAAAAGGGGGCAGGGGATCGGGGGCTACACCTTC
NA,NA,TRBJ1-5,TRBV27,CASSLVGGYQPQHF,TGTGCCAGCAGTTTAGTAGGGGGTTATCAGCCCCAGCATTTT
NA,NA,TRBJ1-2,TRBV6-5,CASSYYVGASYGYTF,TGTGCCAGCAGTTACTATGTGGGCGCGAGCTATGGCTACACCTTC
TRBD1,NA,TRBJ2-7,TRBV2,CASISTGSSYEQYF,TGTGCCAGCATTTCGACAGGGAGCTCCTACGAGCAGTACTTC
TRBD1,once,TRBJ2-2,TRBV7-9,CASSRRGPRPNTGELFF,TGTGCCAGCAGCCGAAGGGGGCCCAGACCAAACACCGGGGAGCTGTTTTTT
NA,once,TRBJ1-2,TRBV9,CASSHNRGSVNYGYTF,TGTGCCAGCAGCCATAATCGGGGGAGCGTTAACTATGGCTACACCTTC
TRBD1,NA,TRBJ2-1,TRBV9,CASSALQGGRVNEQFF,TGTGCCAGCAGCGCGCTACAGGGGGGTCGCGTGAATGAGCAGTTCTTC